This entry is about one TCR beta chain. What this receptor recognizes is not known. Base qualities are not provided; no much larger clone lies one nucleotide away. This entry comes from a study of blood T cell repertoires in COVID-19 (dated by TCRdb to about 2020). About the investigation overall: Samples covering the acute and convalescent phases of COVID-19 were provided by collaborators in the United States, Italy and Spain. The material from the prospective study consisted of cDNA or gDNA derived from T cells, B-cell-depleted T cells, or PBMCs. Subjects who had been exposed to COVID-19, were actively infected with it, or had recovered from it provided the deeply sampled blood TCRbeta repertoires that made up the dataset. The repertoires were made available in a free public database intended to serve as a resource for research on the immune response to SARS-CoV-2. Samples were obtained from the ongoing ImmuneRACE study (first 160 participants) and from some 1,200 subjects provided by 6 global collaborators. A de-identified subject ID, COVID-19 status, age in years and sex were almost always included in the sample metadata. Where HLA class I and class II types were available, the types were taken from metadata supplied by the sample provider, not from assay-based typing. Points the paper makes about the study in general: The amount of clinical and demographic metadata varied by source and participant and was provided uncurated.

The junction carries 10 bases between V and J, which are trimmed by 1 base and 3 bases respectively. The germline V gene encodes CDR1 LNHDA and CDR2 SQIVND (reference sequence). Measured from the cysteine to the phenylalanine, the CDR3 is 14 residues long. This entry keeps only the CDR3 DNA: 42 bases, framed from base 1. In the prospective study, participants were roughly 18 to 100 years old, resided in about 25 geographic areas of the United States, and were enrolled through a virtual design. In the prospective study, cohorts were assigned on the basis of participant-reported clinical history obtained from a screening survey and a study questionnaire. Recovered participants in ImmuneRACE Cohort 3 were defined as having two consecutive negative NP/OP PCR tests, clearance from a healthcare professional, or resolution of symptoms. Mobile phlebotomists in the prospective study collected whole blood, serum and a nasopharyngeal or oropharyngeal swab from every participant. Prospective study participants could optionally give additional blood draws and questionnaires over an approximately 2-month period. Prospective study blood samples were shipped either frozen or at room temperature before DNA extraction.

TCRbeta CDR3 regions were amplified from genomic DNA using the immunoSEQ Assay, a bias-controlled multiplex PCR. On the study's bioinformatics: Nucleated cell counts per sample were estimated from amplification of reference gene primers within the assay. To quantify the absolute abundance of each unique TCRbeta CDR3 rearrangement, sequence reads were collapsed and filtered. For each sample, productive Simpson clonality was calculated as the square root of Simpson's diversity index across productive rearrangements. The table was pulled from immuneACCESS by TCRdb, which kept in-frame rearrangements only. Such tables lose some clones; where checked, under half of the loss comes from unresolved V genes, and the rest has no known cause. The DNA gave D and trimming, while V, J and clone size come from that table. The sample records approximately 150,000 clones, approximately 80% of which are singletons. The ten largest clones capture 13% to 15% of the sample.

Rearrangement joined TRBV19 to TRBJ2-7; perhaps TRBD2 is the D gene, with 6 bases matching. Sample: PBMCs or T cells enriched from blood (not recorded which). The sequence derives from a man between 45 and 60 years old who had recovered from COVID-19. In nucleotides, the sequence is TGTGCCAGTAGTATAGCGGGAGACTACTACGAGCAGTACTTC. The encoded protein is CASSIAGDYYEQYF.